What follows describes a single TCR beta chain. The sample originates from a study of blood T cell repertoires in COVID-19. Looking at the study overall: PBMCs, B-cell-depleted T cells, or T cells provided the cDNA or gDNA that made up the material.

Those enrolled, adults aged roughly 18 to 90 years, came from around 25 US areas. Membership in each cohort depended on participant-reported clinical history. V dropped 6 bases and J dropped 2 bases, with 14 bases sitting between them. Germline CDR1 SEHNR, CDR2 FQNEAQ (reference sequence). The CDR3 covers 15 residues. As originally analysed: It was from reference gene primer amplification that nucleated cell counts were estimated. Sequencing used immunoSEQ multiplex PCR; TCRdb keeps in-frame clones, though not all of them. V, J and clone size reflect that table, while D and trimming were determined from the DNA. The sample includes some 200,000 clones, roughly 87% seen only once; the top ten take approximately 2%.

The rearrangement links TRBV7-9 to TRBJ1-5; tentatively, D is TRBD1 (6 bases). Sequencing was done on a sample of PBMCs or T cells enriched from blood (not recorded which). The clonotype was recovered from a woman in her twenties or thirties who had recovered from COVID-19. The CDR3, as DNA: TGTGCCAGCAGTCGGGGGGGGCCCGGCAATCAGCCCCAGCATTTT. It is translated as CASSRGGPGNQPQHF.